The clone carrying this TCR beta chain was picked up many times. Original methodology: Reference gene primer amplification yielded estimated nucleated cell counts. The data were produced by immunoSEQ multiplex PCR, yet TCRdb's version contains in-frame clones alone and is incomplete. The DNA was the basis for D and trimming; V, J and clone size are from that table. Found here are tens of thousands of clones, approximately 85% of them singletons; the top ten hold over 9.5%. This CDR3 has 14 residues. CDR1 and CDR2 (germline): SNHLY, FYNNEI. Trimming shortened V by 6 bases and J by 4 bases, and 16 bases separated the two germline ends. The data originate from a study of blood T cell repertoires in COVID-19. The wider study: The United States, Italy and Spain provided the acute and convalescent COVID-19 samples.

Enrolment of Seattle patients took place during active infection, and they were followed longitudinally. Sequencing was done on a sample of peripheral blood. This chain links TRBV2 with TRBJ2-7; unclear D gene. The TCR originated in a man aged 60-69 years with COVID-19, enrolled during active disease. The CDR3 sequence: CASRRSGLRYEQYF. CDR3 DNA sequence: TGTGCCAGCAGGCGATCGGGTCTCAGATACGAGCAGTACTTC.